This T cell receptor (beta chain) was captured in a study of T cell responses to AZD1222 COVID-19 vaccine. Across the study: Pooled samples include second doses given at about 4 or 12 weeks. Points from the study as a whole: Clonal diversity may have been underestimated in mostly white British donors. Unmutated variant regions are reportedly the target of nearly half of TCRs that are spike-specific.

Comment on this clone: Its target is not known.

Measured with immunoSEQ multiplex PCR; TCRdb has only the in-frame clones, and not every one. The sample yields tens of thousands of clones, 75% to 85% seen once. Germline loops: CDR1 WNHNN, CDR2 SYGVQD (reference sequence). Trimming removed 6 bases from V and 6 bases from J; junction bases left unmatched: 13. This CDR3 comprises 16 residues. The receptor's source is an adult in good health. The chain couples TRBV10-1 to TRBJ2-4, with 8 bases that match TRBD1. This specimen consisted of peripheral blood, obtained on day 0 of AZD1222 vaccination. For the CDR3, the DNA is TGCGCCAGCAGCGCCAGGACAGGGAACCCCCGAAACATTCAGTACTTC. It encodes CASSARTGNPRNIQYF.